This TCR beta chain was recorded in a study of T cells in localized non-small cell lung cancer. Notes on the study in general: The greatest T cell clonality was found in uninvolved adjacent lung (higher than in tumor). Heterogeneity is still possible, as just one tumor region was sequenced. Prolonged overall survival went with higher T cell density in the blood.

Produced via immunoSEQ multiplex PCR; TCRdb's table is partial and in-frame only. The sample shows about 2,800 clones, roughly 28% of them seen only once. This clone showed up just a few times. Its specificity is unknown. The TCR was taken from a male donor aged 60 or over with stage II lung adenocarcinoma. This sample comprised normal lung tissue next to the tumor, obtained before any cancer treatment.

The CDR3 region is CASSATPGAGRYEQYF. The DNA for the CDR3 is TGTGCCAGCAGCGCCACTCCCGGAGCTGGGCGGTACGAGCAGTACTTC. This chain uses TRBV11-3 with TRBJ2-7; no clear D. V lost 5 bases, J lost 4 bases, and 21 bases lay in between. Germline V gives CDR1 SGHNT, CDR2 YENEEA. This CDR3 is built from 16 residues.